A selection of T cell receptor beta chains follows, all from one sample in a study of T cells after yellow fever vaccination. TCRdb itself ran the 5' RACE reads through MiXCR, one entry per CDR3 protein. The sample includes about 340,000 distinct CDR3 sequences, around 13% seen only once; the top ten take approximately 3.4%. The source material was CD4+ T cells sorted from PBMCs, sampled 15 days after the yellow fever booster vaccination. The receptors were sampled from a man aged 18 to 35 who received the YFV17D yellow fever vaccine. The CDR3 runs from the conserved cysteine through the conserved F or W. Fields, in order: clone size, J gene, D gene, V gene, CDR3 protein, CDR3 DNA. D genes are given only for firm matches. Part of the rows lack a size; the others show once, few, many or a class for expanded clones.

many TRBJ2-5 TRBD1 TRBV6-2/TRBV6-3 CASSDRQGRETQYF TGTGCCAGCAGTGACAGACAGGGTCGGGAGACCCAGTACTTC
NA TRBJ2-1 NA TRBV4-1 CASSQRWLAFNEQFF TGCGCCAGCAGCCAAAGGTGGCTAGCGTTCAATGAGCAGTTCTTC
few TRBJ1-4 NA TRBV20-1 CSARDLDFPTSGEKLFF TGCAGTGCTAGAGATTTGGATTTTCCGACATCTGGTGAAAAACTGTTTTTT
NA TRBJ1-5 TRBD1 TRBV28 CASRPAPGTGNQPQHF TGTGCCAGCAGGCCCGCCCCCGGGACAGGCAATCAGCCCCAGCATTTT
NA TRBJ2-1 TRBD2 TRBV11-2 CASSYTGTTHNEQFF TGTGCCAGCAGCTACACCGGGACTACCCACAATGAGCAGTTCTTC
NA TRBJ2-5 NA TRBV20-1 CSARGWQKETQYF TGCAGTGCTAGGGGGTGGCAGAAAGAGACCCAGTACTTC
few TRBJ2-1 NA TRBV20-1 CSAPLENSYNEQFF TGCAGTGCCCCTCTGGAGAATTCCTACAATGAGCAGTTCTTC
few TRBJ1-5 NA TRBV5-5 CASSLLAGLGNQPQHF TGTGCCAGCAGCTTATTAGCGGGGCTAGGCAATCAGCCCCAGCATTTT
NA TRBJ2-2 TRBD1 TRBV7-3 CASSLTDREAGELFF TGTGCCAGCAGCTTAACGGACAGGGAGGCCGGGGAGCTGTTTTTT
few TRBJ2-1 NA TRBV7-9 CASSWGDGLQFF TGTGCCAGCAGCTGGGGGGACGGCTTGCAGTTCTTC
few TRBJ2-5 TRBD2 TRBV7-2 CASSPRGGGETQYF TGTGCCAGTTCCCCCCGGGGGGGGGGAGAGACCCAGTACTTC
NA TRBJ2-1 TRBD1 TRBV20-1 CSARDPAGGKNEQFF TGCAGTGCTAGAGATCCGGCAGGGGGAAAGAATGAGCAGTTCTTC
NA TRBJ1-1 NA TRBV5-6 CASSQLSSGHTEAFF TGTGCCAGCAGCCAGCTTTCTTCGGGTCACACTGAAGCTTTCTTT
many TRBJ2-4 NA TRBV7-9 CASSFGFRTEQYF TGTGCCAGCAGCTTTGGATTCCGGACGGAACAGTACTTC
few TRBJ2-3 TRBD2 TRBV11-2 CATQSSGATDTQYF TGTGCCACCCAGTCTAGCGGGGCCACAGATACGCAGTATTTT
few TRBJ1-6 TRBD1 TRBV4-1 CASSQDIRTGGSPLHF TGCGCCAGCAGCCAAGATATACGGACAGGGGGCTCACCCCTCCACTTT
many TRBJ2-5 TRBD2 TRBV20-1 CSASTRLAGQETQYF TGCAGTGCTAGCACCAGACTAGCGGGGCAAGAGACCCAGTACTTC
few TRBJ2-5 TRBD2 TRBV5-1 CASSYNRSGVNQETQYF TGCGCCAGCAGCTACAATCGTAGCGGGGTAAACCAAGAGACCCAGTACTTC
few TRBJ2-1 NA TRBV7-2 CASGVRLARVNEQFF TGTGCCAGCGGGGTCAGGCTAGCGAGGGTTAATGAGCAGTTCTTC
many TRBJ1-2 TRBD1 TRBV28 CASTSPGQLYGYTF TGTGCCAGCACTTCGCCGGGACAGCTTTATGGCTACACCTTC
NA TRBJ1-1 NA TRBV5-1 CASGLGRAGRDTEAFF TGCGCCAGCGGCCTTGGCCGGGCGGGACGGGACACTGAAGCTTTCTTT
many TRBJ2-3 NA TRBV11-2 CASSSPRGRGTQYF TGTGCCAGCAGCTCACCCCGCGGCCGGGGTACGCAGTATTTT
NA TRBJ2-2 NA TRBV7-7 CASSLDKRELFF TGTGCTAGCAGCTTAGACAAAAGGGAGCTGTTTTTT
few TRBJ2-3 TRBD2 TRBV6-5 CAARGGAGVQYF TGTGCCGCACGGGGCGGGGCGGGGGTGCAGTATTTT
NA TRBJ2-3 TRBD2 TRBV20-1 CSAPTSGGSEQYF TGCAGTGCCCCGACTAGCGGGGGTTCTGAGCAGTATTTT
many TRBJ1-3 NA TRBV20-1 CSARGGGNTIYF TGCAGTGCTAGAGGAGGGGGAAACACCATATATTTT
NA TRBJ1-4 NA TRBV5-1 CASSLIGSEEKLFF TGCGCCAGCAGCTTGATTGGCAGTGAGGAAAAACTGTTTTTT
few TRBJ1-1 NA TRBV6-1 CASELNTEAFF TGTGCCAGTGAGCTGAACACTGAAGCTTTCTTT
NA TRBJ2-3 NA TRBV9 CASSGSLSTDTQYF TGTGCCAGCAGCGGGAGTCTTAGCACAGATACGCAGTATTTT
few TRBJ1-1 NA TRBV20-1 CSASPPRRGMGAFF TGCAGTGCTTCTCCGCCCCGGCGGGGGATGGGAGCTTTCTTT
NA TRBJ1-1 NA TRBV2 CASSGYMDTEAFF TGTGCCAGCAGTGGGTATATGGACACTGAAGCTTTCTTT
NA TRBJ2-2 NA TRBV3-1 CASSQAGTGELFF TGTGCCAGCAGCCAAGCCGGGACCGGGGAGCTGTTTTTT
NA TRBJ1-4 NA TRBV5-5 CASSLGPWDEKLFF TGTGCCAGCAGCTTAGGACCCTGGGACGAAAAACTGTTTTTT
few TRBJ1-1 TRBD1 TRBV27 CASRYNDREATEAFF TGTGCCAGCAGGTACAACGACAGGGAAGCAACTGAAGCTTTCTTT
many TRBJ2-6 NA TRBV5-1 CASSLAGGQNVLTF TGCGCCAGCAGCTTGGCCGGGGGGCAAAACGTCCTGACTTTC
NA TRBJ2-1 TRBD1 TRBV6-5 CASSLTGREQFF TGTGCCAGCAGCCTGACAGGGCGTGAGCAGTTCTTC
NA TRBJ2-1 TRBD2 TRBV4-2 CASSQEPAGSSYNEQFF TGTGCCAGCAGCCAAGAGCCAGCGGGGAGCTCCTACAATGAGCAGTTCTTC
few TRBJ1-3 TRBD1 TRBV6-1 CASRGTGRSFGNTIYF TGTGCCAGCAGAGGGACAGGGAGAAGCTTCGGAAACACCATATATTTT
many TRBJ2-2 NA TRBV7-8 CASTQGGAGGTGELFF TGTGCCAGCACCCAAGGTGGGGCCGGGGGCACCGGGGAGCTGTTTTTT
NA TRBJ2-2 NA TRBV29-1 CSVGGANTGELFF TGCAGCGTAGGTGGAGCGAACACCGGGGAGCTGTTTTTT
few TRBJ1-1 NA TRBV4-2 CASSQDLGGYVSTEAFF TGTGCCAGCAGCCAAGATCTTGGGGGGTATGTAAGCACTGAAGCTTTCTTT
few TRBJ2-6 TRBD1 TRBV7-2 CASSLFGTGGNSGANVLTF TGTGCCAGCAGCTTATTTGGTACAGGGGGAAACTCTGGGGCCAACGTCCTGACTTTC
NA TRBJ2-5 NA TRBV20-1 CSALTPDRGGETQYF TGCAGTGCCCTAACCCCCGACAGGGGAGGGGAGACCCAGTACTTC
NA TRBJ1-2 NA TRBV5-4 CASSFTGYGYTF TGTGCCAGCAGTTTCACAGGCTATGGCTACACCTTC
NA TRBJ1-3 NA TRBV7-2 CASSPSAGIRNTIYF TGTGCCAGCAGCCCTTCGGCAGGGATAAGAAACACCATATATTTT
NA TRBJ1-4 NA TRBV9 CASSSGYNEKLFF TGTGCCAGCAGCTCGGGGTATAATGAAAAACTGTTTTTT
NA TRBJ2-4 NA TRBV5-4 CASSSGGRDNIQYF TGTGCCAGCAGCTCCGGGGGTAGAGACAACATTCAGTACTTC
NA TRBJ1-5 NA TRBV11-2 CASSLPPIGNQPQHF TGTGCCAGCAGCTTGCCCCCCATTGGCAATCAGCCCCAGCATTTT
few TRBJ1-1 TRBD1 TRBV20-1 CSALGEGAGTEAFF TGCAGTGCTCTCGGTGAGGGGGCGGGCACTGAAGCTTTCTTT
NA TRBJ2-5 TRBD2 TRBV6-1 CASGRGRETQYF TGTGCCAGTGGGAGGGGTCGGGAGACCCAGTACTTC
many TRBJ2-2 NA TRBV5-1 CASSLDLGTGELFF TGCGCCAGCAGCTTGGATCTGGGCACCGGGGAGCTGTTTTTT
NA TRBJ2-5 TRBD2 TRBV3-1 CASSQSGGGKETQYF TGTGCCAGCAGCCAGAGCGGGGGAGGTAAAGAGACCCAGTACTTC
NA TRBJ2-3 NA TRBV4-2 CASSQDLRSDTQYF TGTGCCAGCAGCCAAGATTTAAGGTCTGATACGCAGTATTTT
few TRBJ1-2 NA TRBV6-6 CAGEQGQGYGYTF TGTGCCGGGGAACAGGGACAAGGCTATGGCTACACCTTC
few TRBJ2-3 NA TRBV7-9 CASSLGHGDGDTQYF TGTGCCAGCAGCTTAGGCCATGGGGACGGAGATACGCAGTATTTT
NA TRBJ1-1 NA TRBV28 CASSFTSPRGAFF TGTGCCAGCAGTTTCACCTCGCCACGGGGGGCTTTCTTT
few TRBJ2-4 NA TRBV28 CASSLVVTNIQYF TGTGCCAGCAGTTTAGTGGTTACCAACATTCAGTACTTC
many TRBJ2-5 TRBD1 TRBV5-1 CASSFYSGQGQETQYF TGCGCCAGCAGCTTTTATTCGGGACAGGGGCAAGAGACCCAGTACTTC